Following are 26 T cell receptor beta chains from one sample sequenced in a study of a mutant IDH1 vaccine in newly diagnosed glioma. These receptors lack a known antigen. Assay: immunoSEQ multiplex PCR; the TCRdb copy retains only in-frame clones and omits some. The table shows tens of thousands of clones, with 80% to 90% occurring only once. Sample time point: week 5, during vaccination. Doses consisted of 300 ug of mutant IDH1 20-mer peptide each, paired with topical imiquimod. The sample was PBMCs, taken from a glioma patient whose treatment included an IDH1 peptide vaccine. The receptor source for this set is a woman aged 35 to 49 with glioma.

This clone occurred once. CDR3 sequence (DNA): TGTGCCAGCAGCTGGCAACAGTCCTACTCTGGGGCCAACGTCCTGACTTTC. Its protein is CASSWQQSYSGANVLTF. V usage is TRBV7-9 and J usage is TRBJ2-6; no definite D call. Germline lookup yields CDR1 SEHNR and CDR2 FQNEAQ (reference sequence). CDR3 length equals 17 residues. Trimming left V 4 bases short and J 0 bases short, with 13 bases between.

The V call is TRBV6-1, the J call TRBJ2-5, with TRBD1 matching 10 bases. Trimming took 6 bases from V and 3 from J; bases not matched to a gene: 7. Germline V gene data show CDR1 as MNHNS and CDR2 as SASEGT. The CDR3 has 15 residues. CDR3 sequence: CASSEWTGGKETQYF. The CDR3 DNA reads as TGTGCCAGCAGCGAGTGGACAGGGGGGAAAGAGACCCAGTACTTC.

This chain uses TRBV5-1 with TRBJ1-1; D unclear. Germline assignment: CDR1 SGHRS and CDR2 YFSETQ. V dropped 0 bases and J dropped 1 base, with 16 bases sitting between them. CDR3 length: 17 residues. As DNA, the CDR3 is TGCGCCAGCAGCTTGGTCCTTGCTAATGACGAGAACACTGAAGCTTTCTTT. It encodes CASSLVLANDENTEAFF. The full variable domain, rest sourced from reference TRBV5-1 and TRBJ1-1, is KAGVTQTPRYLIKTRGQQVTLSCSPISGHRSVSWYQQTPGQGLQFLFEYFSETQRNKGNFPGRFSGRQFSNSRSEMNVSTLELGDSALYLCASSLVLANDENTEAFFGQGTRLTVV.

The V and J genes are TRBV29-1 and TRBJ2-1, with a weak D call TRBD1 (5 bases). Per the germline V gene, CDR1 is SQVTM and CDR2 is ANQGSEA. The CDR3 covers 11 residues. V was trimmed by 8 bases and J by 6 bases, leaving 11 bases between them. The DNA of the CDR3 is TGCAGCACCAGGGCCTTCAATGAGCAGTTCTTC. Amino acid sequence: CSTRAFNEQFF.

The CDR3 sequence: CASSPQQGPNYGYTF. The CDR3, as DNA: TGTGCCAGCTCACCACAACAGGGCCCTAACTATGGCTACACCTTC. The chain recombines TRBV18 with TRBJ1-2; the D gene is possibly TRBD1 (6 bases). This CDR3 has 15 residues. Trimming pared 1 base from V and 0 bases from J, leaving 9 bases between. Germline assignment: CDR1 KGHSH and CDR2 LQKENI.

The chain couples TRBV6-5 to TRBJ1-3, with TRBD1 matching over 7 bases. Per the germline V gene, CDR1 is MNHEY and CDR2 is SVGAGI. The CDR3 is made up of 13 amino acids. V was clipped by 6 bases and J by 3 bases; unmatched bases: 2. The CDR3 loop is CASRRQGGNTIYF. CDR3 sequence (DNA): TGTGCCAGCAGGCGACAGGGTGGAAACACCATATATTTT.

V usage is TRBV5-1 and J usage is TRBJ2-3; 12 nucleotides agree with TRBD2. CDR3 length: 16 amino acids. V shed 4 bases and J 5 bases; nucleotides not matched to a gene: 8. Germline V gives CDR1 SGHRS, CDR2 YFSETQ. The CDR3 DNA reads TGCGCCAGCAGCACGAGACTAGCGGGAGCGAGAGATACGCAGTATTTT. It specifies CASSTRLAGARDTQYF.

This chain connects TRBV19 to TRBJ2-6; 7 positions agree with TRBD2. V shed 1 base, J shed 0 bases, and the junction held 0 bases outside the gene matches. The CDR3 is 16 residues long. Germline-derived CDR1 and CDR2 are LNHDA and SQIVND (reference sequence). The CDR3 sequence is CASSIGGGSGANVLTF. As DNA, the CDR3 is TGTGCCAGTAGTATAGGGGGGGGCTCTGGGGCCAACGTCCTGACTTTC.

Only one count was recorded for this clone. This chain joins TRBV28 and TRBJ2-5; possibly TRBD1 for D (5 bases). V dropped 7 bases and J dropped 5 bases, with 17 bases sitting between them. The V gene's germline CDR1 is MDHEN and CDR2 SYDVKM. The CDR3 covers 14 residues. As DNA, the CDR3 is TGTGCCAGCACCAAAGGTGGGGCCTCTGAGACCCAGTACTTC. Translating gives CASTKGGASETQYF.

The chain employs TRBV4-2 and TRBJ2-3; 12 nucleotides align to TRBD1. Germline trimming cut 3 bases from V and 4 bases from J; bases unmatched to any gene: 2. Germline values: CDR1 LGHNA, CDR2 YNFKEQ. CDR3 size: 15 residues. The CDR3 region has the DNA TGTGCCAGCAGCCAGGGACAGGGGGCCGCAGATACGCAGTATTTT. Protein: CASSQGQGAADTQYF.

The chain has TRBV19 and TRBJ1-5; possibly TRBD1 for D (5 bases). V lost 7 bases to trimming and J lost 6 bases, with 16 bases between them. CDR3 length: 14 residues. Germline assignment: CDR1 LNHDA and CDR2 SQIVND (reference sequence). The CDR3 sequence: CASTGGGKVQPQHF. CDR3 DNA: TGTGCCAGTACGGGCGGGGGGAAAGTTCAGCCCCAGCATTTT. Full variable domain (rest looked up from reference TRBV19 and TRBJ1-5): DGGITQSPKYLFRKEGQNVTLSCEQNLNHDAMYWYRQDPGQGLRLIYYSQIVNDFQKGDIAEGYSVSREKKESFPLTVTSAQKNPTAFYLCASTGGGKVQPQHFGDGTRLSIL.

This clone was seen a single time. Lacking the conserved final phenylalanine or tryptophan, this CDR3 likely reflects a read error. The V call is TRBV2, the J call TRBJ1-2, with D perhaps TRBD1 (5 bases). The V gene's germline CDR1 is SNHLY and CDR2 FYNNEI. The CDR3 extends over 15 amino acids. Trimming cost V 1 base and J 4 bases, with 13 bases left between them. The CDR3 DNA reads TGTGCCAGCAGTGAAGGTTTTGGGGCAGGCTATGGCTACACCCTC. This translates into CASSEGFGAGYGYTL.

The chain couples TRBV2 to TRBJ1-5; D is unresolved. Germline CDR1 is SNHLY and CDR2 is FYNNEI. Trimming left V 6 bases short and J 2 bases short, with 14 bases between. This CDR3 comprises 15 residues. CDR3 protein: CASSVRALGNQPQHF. The CDR3 bases are TGTGCCAGCAGCGTAAGGGCGCTTGGCAATCAGCCCCAGCATTTT. The entire variable domain, with the rest obtained from reference TRBV2 and TRBJ1-5, is as follows: EPEVTQTPSHQVTQMGQEVILRCVPISNHLYFYWYRQILGQKVEFLVSFYNNEISEKSEIFDDQFSVERPDGSNFTLKIRSTKLEDSAMYFCASSVRALGNQPQHFGDGTRLSIL.

The chain has TRBV6-1 and TRBJ2-1; D may match TRBD1 or TRBD2 (5 bases each). Germline lookup yields CDR1 MNHNS and CDR2 SASEGT. Deletions cut 7 bases from V and 5 bases from J, with 18 bases between. This CDR3 contains 15 residues. The CDR3 sequence is CASTEGWQGDNEQFF. DNA for the CDR3: TGTGCCAGCACCGAAGGTTGGCAGGGAGACAATGAGCAGTTCTTC.

The J gene is TRBJ1-1, the V gene TRBV11-2, with 10 bases that match TRBD1. V gave up 2 bases and J gave up 0 bases; unmatched junction bases: 6. Germline V CDR1 and CDR2: SGHAT, FQNNGV. The CDR3 has 17 residues. CDR3 sequence: CASSLTPGTGVNTEAFF. In nucleotides, the CDR3 is TGTGCCAGCAGCTTAACCCCCGGGACAGGGGTGAACACTGAAGCTTTCTTT. The variable domain in full, completed from reference TRBV11-2 and TRBJ1-1, reads EAGVAQSPRYKIIEKRQSVAFWCNPISGHATLYWYQQILGQGPKLLIQFQNNGVVDDSQLPKDRFSAERLKGVDSTLKIQPAKLEDSAVYLCASSLTPGTGVNTEAFFGQGTRLTVV.

The chain joins TRBV4-1 to TRBJ1-4; D might be TRBD1 (6 bases). CDR1 and CDR2 (germline): MGHRA, YSYEKL. Trimming shortened V by 5 bases and J by 0 bases, and 19 bases separated the two germline ends. This CDR3 contains 18 residues. The CDR3 region is CASSWGWGQDSTNEKLFF. In nucleotides, the CDR3 is TGCGCCAGCAGCTGGGGTTGGGGGCAAGACTCAACTAATGAAAAACTGTTTTTT.

The CDR3 DNA sequence: TGTGCCACCAGCAGAGAGGCCCGGGAGGAAGCTTTCTTT. Its protein product is CATSREAREEAFF. The J gene is TRBJ1-1, the V gene TRBV15, with unresolved D. The germline V and J ends were trimmed by 0 bases and 8 bases, with 10 bases remaining between them. Germline lookup yields CDR1 LNHNV and CDR2 YYDKDF (reference sequence). CDR3 length equals 13 residues. Together with reference TRBV15 and TRBJ1-1, the CDR3 gives the full variable domain: DAMVIQNPRYQVTQFGKPVTLSCSQTLNHNVMYWYQQKSSQAPKLLFHYYDKDFNNEADTPDNFQSRRPNTSFCFLDIRSPGLGDTAMYLCATSREAREEAFFGQGTRLTVV.

The chain combines TRBV2 with TRBJ1-5; maybe TRBD1 (6 bases). The CDR3 has 18 amino acids. V was pared by 7 bases and J by 0 bases, with 22 bases between. Germline CDR1 and CDR2: SNHLY and FYNNEI. In DNA, the CDR3 is TGTGCCAGCAAGGGGGTTCTACAGGGCCCATATAGCAATCAGCCCCAGCATTTT. Its translation: CASKGVLQGPYSNQPQHF.

The chain has TRBV18 and TRBJ1-1; tentatively, D is TRBD1 (6 bases). CDR1 and CDR2 from the germline V gene are KGHSH and LQKENI. This CDR3 has 15 amino acids. The V end was cut by 3 bases, the J end by 0 bases, with 11 bases between. The CDR3 bases are TGTGCCAGCTCACCGGGGGGCGCGATGAACACTGAAGCTTTCTTT. Its protein product is CASSPGGAMNTEAFF. Combining the CDR3 with reference TRBV18 and TRBJ1-1 gives the whole variable domain NAGVMQNPRHLVRRRGQEARLRCSPMKGHSHVYWYRQLPEEGLKFMVYLQKENIIDESGMPKERFSAEFPKEGPSILRIQQVVRGDSAAYFCASSPGGAMNTEAFFGQGTRLTVV.

This chain joins TRBV30 and TRBJ2-2; D gene unclear. This CDR3 is built from 14 residues. The ends were cut back, 3 bases at V and 1 base at J, with 9 bases in the middle. Germline CDR1 GTSNPN, CDR2 SVGIG (reference sequence). The CDR3 DNA reads as TGTGCCTGGAGCTCACTGGGGAACACCGGGGAGCTGTTTTTT. Protein sequence: CAWSSLGNTGELFF.

The chain combines TRBV6-1 with TRBJ2-3, with 8 bases lining up with TRBD2. The CDR3 is 17 residues long. J gave up 1 base and V 4 bases, and 10 bases lay outside the gene matches. CDR1 MNHNS and CDR2 SASEGT come from the germline V gene. CDR3 DNA: TGTGCCAGCAGTGCCGGCAGAGCGGGAGCGGGCACAGATACGCAGTATTTT. It yields the protein CASSAGRAGAGTDTQYF.

The chain links TRBV11-2 to TRBJ1-1, with no clear D. CDR1 and CDR2 (germline): SGHAT, FQNNGV. The CDR3 covers 14 residues. Deletions cut 1 base from V and 0 bases from J, with 6 bases between. CDR3: CASSLVVVNTEAFF. CDR3 in DNA: TGTGCCAGCAGCTTAGTAGTCGTGAACACTGAAGCTTTCTTT.

V usage is TRBV15 and J usage is TRBJ1-5, with no clear D. CDR3 length: 14 residues. The germline V gene encodes CDR1 LNHNV and CDR2 YYDKDF (reference sequence). Trimming took 4 bases from V and 1 from J, leaving 8 bases between them. The CDR3 coding sequence is TGTGCCACCAGCAAGGGCGGGAGCAATCAGCCCCAGCATTTT. Its protein is CATSKGGSNQPQHF.

The chain carries TRBV6-5 and TRBJ1-6; 7 positions match TRBD1. This CDR3 has 15 residues. The J segment lost 7 bases and the V segment lost 1 base, leaving 4 bases of the junction unmatched. Germline loops: CDR1 MNHEY, CDR2 SVGAGI. In DNA form, the CDR3 reads TGTGCCAGCAGTTACTTGGGACAGTCCAATTCACCCCTCCACTTT. Its protein product is CASSYLGQSNSPLHF.

V usage is TRBV19 and J usage is TRBJ2-1, with 9 nucleotides matching TRBD2. With 3 bases clipped from V and 7 bases from J, the junction kept 4 bases outside the gene matches. The CDR3 loop spans 14 amino acids. Germline CDR1 LNHDA, CDR2 SQIVND (reference sequence). Here the CDR3 reads CASSIAGGLNEQFF. CDR3 nucleotides: TGTGCCAGTAGTATCGCGGGGGGGCTAAATGAGCAGTTCTTC.

V gene TRBV10-3 combines with J gene TRBJ1-1; 12 bases line up with TRBD1. With V trimmed by 3 bases and J by 7 bases, 6 bases remained unmatched. Germline CDR1 ENHRY, CDR2 SYGVKD. CDR3 length: 15 residues. The CDR3 DNA sequence: TGTGCCATCAGTGAATCGGGACAGGGGGCAGGTGAAGCTTTCTTT. This translates into CAISESGQGAGEAFF.